These 7 T cell receptor beta chains originate from one sample sequenced in a study of vaccination and CD4 T cells after COVID-19. For these TCRs, the target antigens are not known. Cultured CD4+ T cell DNA underwent sequencing with the Oncomine TCR Beta short-read assay. TCRdb analysed the PCR reads with MiXCR anew, one entry per CDR3 protein. The table shows around 15,000 distinct CDR3 sequences, with approximately 51% occurring only once. Treatment defined: roughly ten-day PBMC culture with coronavirus spike peptide pools or control peptides (ViraFEST assay). The sequences come from CD4+ T cells from blood, cultured in vitro, collected before SARS-CoV-2 vaccination. The receptors come from a human donor who had recovered from COVID-19.

The chain couples TRBV20-1 to TRBJ2-7, with TRBD2 matching 9 bases. CDR1 and CDR2 from the germline V gene are DFQATT and SNEGSKA (reference sequence). Trimming cost V 5 bases and J 1 base; bases outside gene matches: 9. The CDR3 loop spans 15 amino acids. The CDR3 loop reads CSALPLAGASYEQYF. The CDR3 region has the DNA TGCAGTGCTTTGCCCTTAGCGGGAGCGTCCTACGAGCAGTACTTC.

This clonotype has more than one count but fewer than ten. The V call is TRBV7-9, the J call TRBJ1-6; D is possibly TRBD1 (5 bases). The CDR3 loop spans 15 amino acids. The germline gives CDR1 SEHNR, CDR2 FQNEAQ (reference sequence). V lost 5 bases and J lost 5, with 13 bases in between. CDR3 sequence (DNA): TGTGCCAGCAGCCCTCTTTCAGGGAATAATTCACCCCTCCACTTT. This gives the protein CASSPLSGNNSPLHF. Combining the CDR3 with reference TRBV7-9 and TRBJ1-6 gives the whole variable domain DTGVSQNPRHKITKRGQNVTFRCDPISEHNRLYWYRQTLGQGPEFLTYFQNEAQLEKSRLLSDRFSAERPKGSFSTLEIQRTEQGDSAMYLCASSPLSGNNSPLHFGNGTRLTVT.

This clonotype turned up a few times. The chain employs TRBV4-1 and TRBJ2-5; 11 nucleotides agree with TRBD2. The V gene end was trimmed by 3 bases and the J gene end by 3 bases; junction bases not matched to a gene: 3. Germline lookup yields CDR1 MGHRA and CDR2 YSYEKL. The CDR3 sequence is 15 residues long. CDR3 sequence: CASSHPTSGKETQYF. In DNA form, the CDR3 reads TGCGCCAGCAGCCACCCGACTAGCGGGAAAGAGACCCAGTACTTC.

The table lists this clonotype with a few counts. The chain carries TRBV20-1 and TRBJ2-2; the match to TRBD2 covers 10 bases. Trimming cost V 2 bases and J 6 bases; bases outside gene matches: 0. The CDR3 is 13 amino acids. Germline V lookup: CDR1 DFQATT, CDR2 SNEGSKA (reference sequence). The chain's CDR3 is CSARLAGAGELFF. In DNA, the CDR3 is TGCAGTGCTAGACTAGCGGGAGCCGGGGAGCTGTTTTTT.

CDR3 in amino acids: CASCSEATDEKLFF. CDR3 sequence (DNA): TGTGCCAGTTGTTCCGAAGCAACGGATGAAAAACTGTTTTTT. The chain combines TRBV19 with TRBJ1-4; unclear D gene. Deletions cut 8 bases from V and 6 bases from J, with 16 bases between. The CDR3 has 14 amino acids. Per the germline V gene, CDR1 is LNHDA and CDR2 is SQIVND (reference sequence).

V is TRBV7-8 and J is TRBJ1-5; perhaps TRBD1 as D (5 bases). The V end lost 1 base, the J end lost 2 bases, and 9 bases lay between the germline ends. Germline CDR1 SGHVS, CDR2 FQNEAQ. This CDR3 region has 15 residues. CDR3 amino acids: CASSLVGGGNQPQHF. CDR3 coding DNA: TGTGCCAGCAGCTTAGTCGGGGGGGGCAATCAGCCCCAGCATTTT.

By frequency in the sample, this clonotype is medium-sized. This chain joins TRBV21-1 and TRBJ1-5; the DNA was not used to check the table's D call, TRBD1. TRBV21-1 is annotated as a pseudogene. The CDR3 totals 14 residues. CDR3 loop: CASRRTGSNQPQHF. In nucleotides, the CDR3 is TGTGCCAGCAGGAGGACAGGGAGCAATCAGCCCCAGCATTTT.